Shown below are 3 T cell receptor beta chains from a single sample sequenced in a study of blood T cell repertoires in COVID-19. The table came from immunoSEQ multiplex PCR; TCRdb's copy has only in-frame clones and leaves some out. The table records approximately 200,000 clones, more than 75% of them present only once. Sequenced material: peripheral blood. These receptors all come from a man aged 50-60 years who had recovered from COVID-19.

The rearrangement uses TRBV2 and TRBJ2-1; D possibly corresponds to TRBD1 (5 bases). The CDR3 has 14 residues. V was shortened by 6 bases and J by 1 base, with 10 bases between the two germline ends. Germline values: CDR1 SNHLY, CDR2 FYNNEI. CDR3 in DNA: TGTGCCAGCAGCACAGGTCCATCCTACAATGAGCAGTTCTTC. Translated: CASSTGPSYNEQFF. Together with reference TRBV2 and TRBJ2-1, the CDR3 gives the full variable domain: EPEVTQTPSHQVTQMGQEVILRCVPISNHLYFYWYRQILGQKVEFLVSFYNNEISEKSEIFDDQFSVERPDGSNFTLKIRSTKLEDSAMYFCASSTGPSYNEQFFGPGTRLTVL.

In DNA form, the CDR3 reads TGTGCCAGCAGTATCGGGGGCAGGGGGAATTCACCCCTCCACTTT. Residues: CASSIGGRGNSPLHF. The chain links TRBV28 to TRBJ1-6; 7 nucleotides align to TRBD1. Unmatched junction bases numbered 8, after V lost 5 bases and J lost 7 bases. Germline CDR1 reads MDHEN; CDR2 reads SYDVKM. The CDR3 totals 15 residues.

This clone turned up a few times. The chain carries TRBV3-1 (or the pseudogene TRBV3-2) and TRBJ1-1, with 8 nucleotides matching TRBD1. The CDR3 covers 15 residues. Germline V CDR1 and CDR2: LGHDT, YNNKEL (reference sequence). With 4 bases clipped from V and 3 bases from J, the junction kept 7 bases outside the gene matches. The CDR3 region is CASSPLRGLYTEAFF. The CDR3 DNA follows: TGTGCCAGCAGCCCGCTCAGGGGGCTTTACACTGAAGCTTTCTTT.